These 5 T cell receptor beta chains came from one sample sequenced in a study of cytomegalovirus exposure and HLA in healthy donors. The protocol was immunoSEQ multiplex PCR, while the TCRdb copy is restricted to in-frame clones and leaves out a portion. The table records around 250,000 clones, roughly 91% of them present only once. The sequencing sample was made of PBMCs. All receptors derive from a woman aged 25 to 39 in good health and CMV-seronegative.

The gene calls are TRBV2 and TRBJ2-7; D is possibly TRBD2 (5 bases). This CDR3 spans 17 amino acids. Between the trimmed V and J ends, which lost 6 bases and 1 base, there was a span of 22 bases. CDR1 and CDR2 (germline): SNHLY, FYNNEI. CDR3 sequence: CASSPLGGLALSYEQYF. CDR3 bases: TGTGCCAGCAGCCCCCTTGGTGGTCTAGCCTTATCCTACGAGCAGTACTTC.

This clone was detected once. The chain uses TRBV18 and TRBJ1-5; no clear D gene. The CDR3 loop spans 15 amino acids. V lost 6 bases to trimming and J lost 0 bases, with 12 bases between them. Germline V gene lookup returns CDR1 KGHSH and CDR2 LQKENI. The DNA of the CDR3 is TGTGCCAGCTCGTTAGTTAGGGATAGCAATCAGCCCCAGCATTTT. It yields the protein CASSLVRDSNQPQHF.

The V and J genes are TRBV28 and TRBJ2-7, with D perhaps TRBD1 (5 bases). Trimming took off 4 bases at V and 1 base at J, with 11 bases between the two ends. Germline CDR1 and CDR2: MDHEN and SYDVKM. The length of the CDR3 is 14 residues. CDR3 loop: CASSSLTESYEQYF. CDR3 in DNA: TGTGCCAGCAGTTCGTTGACAGAGTCCTACGAGCAGTACTTC.

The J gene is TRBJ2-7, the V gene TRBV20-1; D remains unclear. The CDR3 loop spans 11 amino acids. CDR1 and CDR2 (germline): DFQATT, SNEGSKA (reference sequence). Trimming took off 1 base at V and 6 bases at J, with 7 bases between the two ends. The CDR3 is CSARGVGEQYF. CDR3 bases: TGCAGTGCTAGAGGCGTAGGCGAGCAGTACTTC.

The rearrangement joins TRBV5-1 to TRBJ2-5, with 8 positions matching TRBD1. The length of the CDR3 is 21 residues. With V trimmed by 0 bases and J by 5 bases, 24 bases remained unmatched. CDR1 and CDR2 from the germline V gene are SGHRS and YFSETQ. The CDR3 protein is CASSLVPHSTGQAHSRETQYF. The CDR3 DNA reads TGCGCCAGCAGCTTGGTACCACATAGTACGGGACAGGCCCACTCTCGGGAGACCCAGTACTTC.